A selection of T cell receptor beta chains follows, all from one sample in a study of follicular helper T cells after annual influenza vaccination. The method was immunoSEQ multiplex PCR; TCRdb's version includes in-frame clones alone and lacks a portion of them. This sample has thousands of clones, with around 80% found just once. Sequenced here: CXCR5- memory CD4+ T cells sorted from blood, sampled 7 days after influenza vaccination. The receptors originated from an adult who received the influenza vaccine. Each CDR3 is given with its conserved first and last residue. Fields, in order: D gene, clone size, J gene, V gene, CDR3 protein, CDR3 DNA. A D gene is named only where the DNA matches it firmly. Clone size is shown for a subset of rows, as once, few, many or a class of expanded clone.

d_gene: TRBD2
abundance: -
j_gene: TRBJ2-5
v_gene: TRBV4-2
CDR3aa: CASSQEGSSGSKTQYF
CDR3nt: TGTGCCAGCAGCCAAGAGGGTTCTAGCGGGAGCAAGACCCAGTACTTC

d_gene: -
abundance: -
j_gene: TRBJ2-2
v_gene: TRBV19
CDR3aa: CASSMARATGELFF
CDR3nt: TGTGCCAGTAGTATGGCGAGGGCCACCGGGGAGCTGTTTTTT

d_gene: TRBD2
abundance: -
j_gene: TRBJ2-1
v_gene: TRBV6-5
CDR3aa: CASSRTSGSMYEQFF
CDR3nt: TGTGCCAGCAGTAGGACTAGCGGGAGTATGTATGAGCAGTTCTTC

d_gene: -
abundance: -
j_gene: TRBJ2-5
v_gene: TRBV7-9
CDR3aa: CASSLGRETQYF
CDR3nt: TGTGCCAGCAGCTTAGGAAGAGAGACCCAGTACTTC

d_gene: TRBD2
abundance: -
j_gene: TRBJ2-3
v_gene: TRBV11-3
CDR3aa: CASSRGGAADTQYF
CDR3nt: TGTGCCAGCAGTCGCGGGGGGGCTGCAGATACGCAGTATTTT

d_gene: -
abundance: -
j_gene: TRBJ1-1
v_gene: TRBV6-4
CDR3aa: CASSVRGGLRNTEAFF
CDR3nt: TGTGCCAGCAGTGTGAGGGGGGGCCTAAGGAACACTGAAGCTTTCTTT

d_gene: TRBD1
abundance: -
j_gene: TRBJ2-2
v_gene: TRBV11-3
CDR3aa: CASSPGQGANTNTGELFF
CDR3nt: TGTGCCAGCAGCCCCGGACAGGGGGCCAACACGAACACCGGGGAGCTGTTTTTT

d_gene: TRBD2
abundance: -
j_gene: TRBJ2-3
v_gene: TRBV13
CDR3aa: CASSNGRERDTDTQYF
CDR3nt: TGTGCCAGCAGCAATGGGCGGGAGAGGGACACAGATACGCAGTATTTT

d_gene: -
abundance: -
j_gene: TRBJ1-1
v_gene: TRBV28
CDR3aa: CASSPRQLLNTEAFF
CDR3nt: TGTGCCAGCAGCCCACGACAGCTTTTGAACACTGAAGCTTTCTTT

d_gene: -
abundance: -
j_gene: TRBJ2-5
v_gene: TRBV9
CDR3aa: CASSKDSIQETQYF
CDR3nt: TGTGCCAGCAGCAAGGACAGCATCCAAGAGACCCAGTACTTC

d_gene: TRBD1
abundance: -
j_gene: TRBJ2-5
v_gene: TRBV4-2
CDR3aa: CASSLLVGDRQETQYF
CDR3nt: TGTGCCAGCAGCTTACTCGTGGGGGACAGACAAGAGACCCAGTACTTC

d_gene: -
abundance: -
j_gene: TRBJ2-3
v_gene: TRBV4-3
CDR3aa: CASSQDGYRAPDTQYF
CDR3nt: TGCGCCAGCAGCCAAGATGGATACAGGGCCCCAGATACGCAGTATTTT

d_gene: -
abundance: -
j_gene: TRBJ2-5
v_gene: TRBV19
CDR3aa: CASSPIFGLQETQYF
CDR3nt: TGTGCCAGTAGCCCTATCTTTGGACTACAAGAGACCCAGTACTTC

d_gene: TRBD2
abundance: -
j_gene: TRBJ2-1
v_gene: TRBV7-2
CDR3aa: CASSPFSSGGADFHEQFF
CDR3nt: TGTGCCAGCAGCCCTTTCTCCAGCGGGGGGGCCGATTTCCATGAGCAGTTCTTC

d_gene: -
abundance: -
j_gene: TRBJ2-7
v_gene: TRBV30
CDR3aa: CAWSVRAEQYF
CDR3nt: TGTGCCTGGAGTGTAAGGGCAGAGCAGTACTTC

d_gene: TRBD2
abundance: once
j_gene: TRBJ2-1
v_gene: TRBV7-2
CDR3aa: CASSLSASSGSYNEQFF
CDR3nt: TGTGCCAGCAGCCTCTCCGCGTCCAGCGGGAGCTACAATGAGCAGTTCTTC

d_gene: TRBD1
abundance: -
j_gene: TRBJ1-2
v_gene: TRBV5-1
CDR3aa: CASTLAPGQDINGYTF
CDR3nt: TGCGCCAGCACCTTAGCCCCGGGACAGGACATCAATGGCTACACCTTC

d_gene: -
abundance: -
j_gene: TRBJ2-4
v_gene: TRBV29-1
CDR3aa: CSVLGSAKNIQYF
CDR3nt: TGCAGCGTTCTGGGTTCAGCCAAAAACATTCAGTACTTC

d_gene: -
abundance: once
j_gene: TRBJ2-2
v_gene: TRBV6-1
CDR3aa: CASSEVITNTGELFF
CDR3nt: TGTGCCAGCAGTGAAGTTATCACGAACACCGGGGAGCTGTTTTTT

d_gene: -
abundance: few
j_gene: TRBJ2-3
v_gene: TRBV18
CDR3aa: CASSPPGGDLDTQYF
CDR3nt: TGTGCCAGCTCACCACCGGGGGGCGATCTAGATACGCAGTATTTT

d_gene: TRBD1
abundance: once
j_gene: TRBJ1-1
v_gene: TRBV2
CDR3aa: CASTRTGRNTEAFF
CDR3nt: TGTGCCAGCACTAGGACAGGGAGAAACACTGAAGCTTTCTTT

d_gene: TRBD2
abundance: -
j_gene: TRBJ2-3
v_gene: TRBV28
CDR3aa: CASSISSGGVGTDTQYF
CDR3nt: TGTGCCAGCAGTATCTCTAGCGGGGGCGTCGGCACAGATACGCAGTATTTT

d_gene: -
abundance: -
j_gene: TRBJ2-2
v_gene: TRBV5-6
CDR3aa: CASSLAGVSGELFF
CDR3nt: TGTGCCAGCAGCTTGGCGGGAGTGAGCGGGGAGCTGTTTTTT

d_gene: TRBD2
abundance: -
j_gene: TRBJ2-1
v_gene: TRBV9
CDR3aa: CASSVAGPLAGANEQFF
CDR3nt: TGTGCCAGCAGCGTAGCTGGTCCACTAGCGGGGGCAAATGAGCAGTTCTTC

d_gene: TRBD1
abundance: -
j_gene: TRBJ2-1
v_gene: TRBV6-1
CDR3aa: CASSEAFRGRLNEQFF
CDR3nt: TGTGCCAGCAGTGAAGCGTTCAGGGGGCGCTTGAATGAGCAGTTCTTC

d_gene: -
abundance: once
j_gene: TRBJ2-4
v_gene: TRBV28
CDR3aa: CASRDSSTKNIQYF
CDR3nt: TGTGCCAGCAGGGATTCCTCTACCAAAAACATTCAGTACTTC

d_gene: -
abundance: -
j_gene: TRBJ2-5
v_gene: TRBV11-2
CDR3aa: CASSQRTFQETQYF
CDR3nt: TGTGCCAGCAGCCAACGAACCTTCCAAGAGACCCAGTACTTC

d_gene: -
abundance: -
j_gene: TRBJ1-1
v_gene: TRBV5-1
CDR3aa: CASSLGVGTEAFF
CDR3nt: TGCGCCAGCAGCTTGGGAGTAGGGACTGAAGCTTTCTTT

d_gene: -
abundance: -
j_gene: TRBJ2-7
v_gene: TRBV28
CDR3aa: CASNGVRASIWGQYF
CDR3nt: TGTGCCAGCAATGGTGTCCGGGCCTCGATTTGGGGGCAGTACTTC

d_gene: TRBD1
abundance: -
j_gene: TRBJ2-2
v_gene: TRBV6-6
CDR3aa: CASSNRQGSGELFF
CDR3nt: TGTGCCAGCAGTAATCGACAGGGATCTGGGGAGCTGTTTTTT

d_gene: -
abundance: -
j_gene: TRBJ1-1
v_gene: TRBV10-2
CDR3aa: CASSEVGGAFF
CDR3nt: TGCGCCAGCAGTGAGGTAGGGGGAGCTTTCTTT

d_gene: TRBD1
abundance: -
j_gene: TRBJ2-5
v_gene: TRBV7-8
CDR3aa: CASSSTTGTGKETQYF
CDR3nt: TGTGCCAGCAGCTCCACCACCGGGACAGGGAAAGAGACCCAGTACTTC

d_gene: -
abundance: once
j_gene: TRBJ2-7
v_gene: TRBV11-2
CDR3aa: CASSGLRVSSYEQYF
CDR3nt: TGTGCCAGCAGCGGTCTCAGGGTGTCGTCCTACGAGCAGTACTTC

d_gene: TRBD1
abundance: -
j_gene: TRBJ1-2
v_gene: TRBV19
CDR3aa: CASSIHRGRDYGYTF
CDR3nt: TGTGCCAGTAGTATCCACAGGGGTCGGGACTATGGCTACACCTTC

d_gene: -
abundance: -
j_gene: TRBJ2-1
v_gene: TRBV9
CDR3aa: CASSASGGQSYNEQFF
CDR3nt: TGTGCCAGCAGCGCCTCGGGGGGACAATCCTACAATGAGCAGTTCTTC

d_gene: TRBD1
abundance: -
j_gene: TRBJ1-2
v_gene: TRBV19
CDR3aa: CASTIPRQGWYGYTF
CDR3nt: TGTGCCAGTACCATCCCAAGACAGGGTTGGTATGGCTACACCTTC

d_gene: -
abundance: -
j_gene: TRBJ2-3
v_gene: TRBV28
CDR3aa: CASSPPSTDTQYF
CDR3nt: TGTGCCAGCAGTCCCCCAAGCACAGATACGCAGTATTTT

d_gene: TRBD2
abundance: -
j_gene: TRBJ2-2
v_gene: TRBV28
CDR3aa: CASSSTSGGPNPHGELFF
CDR3nt: TGTGCCAGCAGCTCGACTAGCGGGGGCCCCAACCCTCATGGGGAGCTGTTTTTT

d_gene: -
abundance: -
j_gene: TRBJ1-3
v_gene: TRBV2
CDR3aa: CASRAESSGNTIYF
CDR3nt: TGTGCCAGCAGGGCAGAGAGCTCTGGAAACACCATATATTTT

d_gene: TRBD1
abundance: -
j_gene: TRBJ1-5
v_gene: TRBV5-6
CDR3aa: CASSPAGGRQPQHF
CDR3nt: TGTGCCAGCAGTCCCGCAGGGGGACGACAGCCCCAGCATTTT